This T cell receptor beta chain derives from a study of a mutant IDH1 vaccine in newly diagnosed glioma. Time point described: baseline, week 1 (first vaccination visit). Described treatment: pre-vaccination baseline after standard-of-care therapy. The V gene lost 5 bases and the J gene lost 5 bases, with 13 bases spanning the gap. Germline lookup yields CDR1 SGHVS and CDR2 FNYEAQ. The CDR3 is 13 amino acids. Using immunoSEQ multiplex PCR, the repertoire was profiled, and TCRdb retains in-frame clones only, with some absent. Of under 35,000 clones in the sample, over 75% were seen once. J is TRBJ2-7 and V is TRBV7-6, with a tentative D call TRBD2 (6 bases). This sequence was found in a man younger than 45 with glioma. Sequenced here: PBMCs, sampled from a glioma patient treated with radiotherapy, temozolomide or both. The CDR3 region is CASSRRAGNEQYF. DNA for the CDR3: TGTGCCAGCAGCCGCAGGGCGGGGAACGAGCAGTACTTC.